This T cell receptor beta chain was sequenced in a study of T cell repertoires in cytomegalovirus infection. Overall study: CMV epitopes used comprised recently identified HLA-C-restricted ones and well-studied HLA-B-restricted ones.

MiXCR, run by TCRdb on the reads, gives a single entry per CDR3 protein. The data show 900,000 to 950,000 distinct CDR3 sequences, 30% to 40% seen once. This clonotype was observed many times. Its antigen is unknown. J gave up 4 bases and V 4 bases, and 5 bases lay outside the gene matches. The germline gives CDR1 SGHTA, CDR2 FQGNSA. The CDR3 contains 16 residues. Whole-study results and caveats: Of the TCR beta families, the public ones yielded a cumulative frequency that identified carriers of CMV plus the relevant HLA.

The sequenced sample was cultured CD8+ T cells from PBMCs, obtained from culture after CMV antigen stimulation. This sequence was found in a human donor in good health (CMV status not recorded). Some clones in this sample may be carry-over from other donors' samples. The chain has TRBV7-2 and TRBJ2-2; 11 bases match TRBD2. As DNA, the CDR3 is TGTGCCAGCAGCTACCGACTAGCGGGGAGCACCGGGGAGCTGTTTTTT. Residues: CASSYRLAGSTGELFF. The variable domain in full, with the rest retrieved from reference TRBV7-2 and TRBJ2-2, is GAGVSQSPSNKVTEKGKDVELRCDPISGHTALYWYRQSLGQGLEFLIYFQGNSAPDKSGLPSDRFSAERTGGSVSTLTIQRTQQEDSAVYLCASSYRLAGSTGELFFGEGSRLTVL.